This T cell receptor beta chain was profiled in a study of blood T cell repertoires in COVID-19. The table came from immunoSEQ multiplex PCR; TCRdb's copy has only in-frame clones and leaves some out. The repertoire consists of more than 100,000 clones, with roughly 90% occurring once and the leading ten covering 3.8%. This receptor was identified in a woman aged 55-75 years with COVID-19, enrolled during active disease. Sequencing was done on a sample of peripheral blood.

In nucleotides, the CDR3 is TGTGCCAGTAGCCTTCGGGACACCGAAGATCAGCCCCAGCATTTT. As protein: CASSLRDTEDQPQHF. The V call is TRBV19, the J call TRBJ1-5; the D gene is possibly TRBD1 (6 bases). Germline loops: CDR1 LNHDA, CDR2 SQIVND (reference sequence). This CDR3 comprises 15 residues. V was cut by 6 bases and J by 5 bases, with 17 bases left in between. Variable domain in full (rest from reference TRBV19 and TRBJ1-5): DGGITQSPKYLFRKEGQNVTLSCEQNLNHDAMYWYRQDPGQGLRLIYYSQIVNDFQKGDIAEGYSVSREKKESFPLTVTSAQKNPTAFYLCASSLRDTEDQPQHFGDGTRLSIL.